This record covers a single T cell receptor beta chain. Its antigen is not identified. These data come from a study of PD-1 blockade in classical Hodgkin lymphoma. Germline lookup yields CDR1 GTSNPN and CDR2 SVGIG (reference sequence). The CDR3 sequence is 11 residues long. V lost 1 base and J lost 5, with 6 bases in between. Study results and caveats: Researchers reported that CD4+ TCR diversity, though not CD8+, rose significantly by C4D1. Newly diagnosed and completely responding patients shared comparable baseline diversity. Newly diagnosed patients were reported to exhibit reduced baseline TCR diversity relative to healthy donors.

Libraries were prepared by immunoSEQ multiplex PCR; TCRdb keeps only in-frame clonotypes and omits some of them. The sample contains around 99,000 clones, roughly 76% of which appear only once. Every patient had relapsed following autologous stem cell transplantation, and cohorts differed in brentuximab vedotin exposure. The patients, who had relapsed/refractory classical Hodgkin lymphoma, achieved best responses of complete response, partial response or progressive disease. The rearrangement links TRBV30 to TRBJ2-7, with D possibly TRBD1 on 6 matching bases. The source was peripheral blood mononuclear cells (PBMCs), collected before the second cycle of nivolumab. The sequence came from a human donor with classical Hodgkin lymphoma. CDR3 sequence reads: CAWSGTDEQYF. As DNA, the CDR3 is TGTGCCTGGAGTGGGACAGACGAGCAGTACTTC.